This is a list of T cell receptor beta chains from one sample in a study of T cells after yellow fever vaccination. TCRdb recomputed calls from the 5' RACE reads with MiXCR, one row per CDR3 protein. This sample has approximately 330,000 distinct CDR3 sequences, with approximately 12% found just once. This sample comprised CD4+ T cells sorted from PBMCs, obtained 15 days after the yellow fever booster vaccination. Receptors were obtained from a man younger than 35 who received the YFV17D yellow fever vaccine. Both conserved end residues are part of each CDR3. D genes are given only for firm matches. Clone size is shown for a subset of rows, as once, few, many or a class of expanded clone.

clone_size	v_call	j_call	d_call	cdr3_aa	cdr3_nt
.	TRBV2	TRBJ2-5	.	CASPREFGAETQYF	TGTGCCAGCCCAAGGGAGTTCGGTGCAGAGACCCAGTACTTC
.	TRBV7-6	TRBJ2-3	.	CASGGAGTDTQYF	TGTGCCAGCGGGGGGGCCGGCACAGATACGCAGTATTTT
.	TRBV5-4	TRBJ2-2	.	CASSMTRLGELFF	TGTGCCAGCAGCATGACACGGCTCGGGGAGCTGTTTTTT
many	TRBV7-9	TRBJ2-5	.	CASSPGVETQYF	TGCGCCAGCAGCCCGGGGGTGGAGACCCAGTACTTC
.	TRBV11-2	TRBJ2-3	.	CASSLNAGNTDTQYF	TGTGCCAGCAGCCTCAATGCGGGGAATACAGATACGCAGTATTTT
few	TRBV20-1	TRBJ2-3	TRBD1	CSAGGRDRGTDTQYF	TGCAGTGCTGGAGGCCGGGACAGGGGAACAGATACGCAGTATTTT
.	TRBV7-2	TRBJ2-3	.	CASSPWGGTDTQYF	TGTGCCAGCAGCCCGTGGGGGGGCACAGATACGCAGTATTTT
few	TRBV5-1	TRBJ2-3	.	CASSSPEGAGDTQYF	TGCGCCAGCAGCTCCCCCGAGGGGGCGGGGGATACGCAGTATTTT
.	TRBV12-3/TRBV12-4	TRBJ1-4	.	CATRRGGDEELFF	TGTGCCACCAGACGGGGAGGCGATGAGGAACTGTTTTTT
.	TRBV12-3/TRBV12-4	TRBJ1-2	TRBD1	CASSLPGGFSGYTF	TGTGCCAGCAGTTTACCAGGGGGCTTTTCTGGCTACACCTTC
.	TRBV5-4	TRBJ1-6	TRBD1	CASSGGTGGAMHNSPLHF	TGTGCCAGCAGCGGGGGGACAGGGGGCGCGATGCATAATTCACCCCTCCACTTT
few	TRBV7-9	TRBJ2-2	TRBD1	CASSPRRDSINTGELFF	TGTGCCAGCAGCCCCCGCCGGGACAGCATAAACACCGGGGAGCTGTTTTTT
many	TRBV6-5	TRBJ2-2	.	CASYVQNTGELFF	TGTGCCAGCTACGTACAGAACACCGGGGAGCTGTTTTTT
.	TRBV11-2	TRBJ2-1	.	CACSPQLESEQFF	TGTGCCTGCAGCCCCCAACTAGAGAGTGAGCAGTTCTTC
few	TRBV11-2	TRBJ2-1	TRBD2	CATKTSGEYNEQFF	TGTGCCACCAAGACTAGCGGGGAATACAATGAGCAGTTCTTC
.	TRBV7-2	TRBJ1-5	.	CASSPNSRQPQHF	TGTGCCAGCAGCCCCAACTCGCGTCAGCCCCAGCATTTT
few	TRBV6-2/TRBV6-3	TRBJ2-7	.	CGVWRGHSYEQYF	TGTGGCGTGTGGCGGGGCCACTCCTACGAGCAGTACTTC
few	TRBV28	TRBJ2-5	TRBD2	CASSFGWRGEPAQETQYF	TGTGCCAGCAGTTTTGGCTGGCGGGGGGAACCAGCCCAAGAGACCCAGTACTTC
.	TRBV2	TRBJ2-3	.	CASDREADTQYF	TGTGCCAGCGATAGGGAGGCAGATACGCAGTATTTT
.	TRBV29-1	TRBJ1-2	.	CSVEEIGEGYTF	TGCAGCGTTGAAGAGATTGGGGAGGGCTACACCTTC